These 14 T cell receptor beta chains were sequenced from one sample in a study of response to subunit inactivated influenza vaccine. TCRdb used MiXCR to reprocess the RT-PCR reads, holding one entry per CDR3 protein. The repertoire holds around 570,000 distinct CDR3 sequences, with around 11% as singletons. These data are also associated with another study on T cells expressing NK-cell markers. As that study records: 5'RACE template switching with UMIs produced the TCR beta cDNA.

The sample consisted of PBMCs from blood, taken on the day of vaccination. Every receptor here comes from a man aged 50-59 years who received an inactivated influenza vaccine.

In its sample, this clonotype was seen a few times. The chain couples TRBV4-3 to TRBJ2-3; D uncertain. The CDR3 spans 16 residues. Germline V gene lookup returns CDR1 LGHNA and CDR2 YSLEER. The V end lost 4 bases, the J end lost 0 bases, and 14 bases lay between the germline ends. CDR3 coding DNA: TGCGCCAGCAGCCGAACCCGGCGGAGTAGCACAGATACGCAGTATTTT. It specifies CASSRTRRSSTDTQYF.

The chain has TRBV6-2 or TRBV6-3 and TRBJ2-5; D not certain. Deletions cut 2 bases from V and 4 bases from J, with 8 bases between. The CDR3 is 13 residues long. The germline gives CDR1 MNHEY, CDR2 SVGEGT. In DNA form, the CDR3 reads TGTGCCAGCAGTTACACCGCTGGAGAGACCCAGTACTTC. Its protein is CASSYTAGETQYF.

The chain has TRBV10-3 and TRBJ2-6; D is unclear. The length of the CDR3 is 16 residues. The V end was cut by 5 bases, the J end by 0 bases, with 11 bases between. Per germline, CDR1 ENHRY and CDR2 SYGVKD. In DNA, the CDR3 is TGTGCCATCAGTAGAATTGCCTCCTCTGGGGCCAACGTCCTGACTTTC. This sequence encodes CAISRIASSGANVLTF.

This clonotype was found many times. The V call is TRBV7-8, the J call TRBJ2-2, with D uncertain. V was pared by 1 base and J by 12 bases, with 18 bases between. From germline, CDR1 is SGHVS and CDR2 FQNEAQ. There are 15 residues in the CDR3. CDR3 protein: CASSLVIPKGVKLFF. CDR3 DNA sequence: TGTGCCAGCAGCTTAGTCATACCCAAGGGTGTTAAGCTGTTTTTT.

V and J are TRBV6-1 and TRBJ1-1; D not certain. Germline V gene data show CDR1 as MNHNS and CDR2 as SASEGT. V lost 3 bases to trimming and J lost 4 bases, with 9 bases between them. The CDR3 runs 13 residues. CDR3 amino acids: CASSDLRGTEAFF. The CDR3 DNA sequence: TGTGCCAGCAGTGATTTGCGCGGCACTGAAGCTTTCTTT.

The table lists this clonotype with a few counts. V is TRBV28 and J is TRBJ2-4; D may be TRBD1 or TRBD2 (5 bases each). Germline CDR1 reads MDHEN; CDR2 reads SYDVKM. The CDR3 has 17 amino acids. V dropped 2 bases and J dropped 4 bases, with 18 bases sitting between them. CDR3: CASSLGWGEGPKNIQYF. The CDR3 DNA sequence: TGTGCCAGCAGTTTAGGGTGGGGCGAGGGTCCAAAAAACATTCAGTACTTC.

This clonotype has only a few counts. CDR3 amino acids: CATELAGFSYEQYF. The CDR3 region has the DNA TGTGCCACCGAGTTGGCGGGCTTTTCCTACGAGCAGTACTTC. This chain links TRBV6-2 or TRBV6-3 with TRBJ2-7, with a weak D call TRBD2 (5 bases). The germline V gene encodes CDR1 MNHEY and CDR2 SVGEGT. The V end was cut by 10 bases, the J end by 1 base, with 17 bases between. The CDR3 contains 14 residues.

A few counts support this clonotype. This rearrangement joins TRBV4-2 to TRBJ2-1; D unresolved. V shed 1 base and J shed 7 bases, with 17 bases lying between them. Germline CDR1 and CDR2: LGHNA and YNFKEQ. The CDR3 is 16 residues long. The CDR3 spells CASSQASSVSQNEQFF. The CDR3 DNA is TGTGCCAGCAGCCAAGCGTCCAGCGTATCCCAAAATGAGCAGTTCTTC.

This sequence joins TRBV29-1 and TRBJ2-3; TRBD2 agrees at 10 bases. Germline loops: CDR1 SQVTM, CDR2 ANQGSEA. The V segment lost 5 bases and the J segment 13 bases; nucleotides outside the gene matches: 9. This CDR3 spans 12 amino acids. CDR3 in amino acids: CSVQSAGGPEYF. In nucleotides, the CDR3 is TGCAGCGTTCAATCAGCGGGGGGGCCAGAGTATTTT.

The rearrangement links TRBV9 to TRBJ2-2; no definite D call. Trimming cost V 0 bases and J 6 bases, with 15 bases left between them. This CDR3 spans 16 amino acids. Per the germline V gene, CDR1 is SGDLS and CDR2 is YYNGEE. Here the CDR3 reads CASSVGGSATAGELFF. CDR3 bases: TGTGCCAGCAGCGTAGGGGGATCGGCCACTGCCGGGGAGCTGTTTTTT.

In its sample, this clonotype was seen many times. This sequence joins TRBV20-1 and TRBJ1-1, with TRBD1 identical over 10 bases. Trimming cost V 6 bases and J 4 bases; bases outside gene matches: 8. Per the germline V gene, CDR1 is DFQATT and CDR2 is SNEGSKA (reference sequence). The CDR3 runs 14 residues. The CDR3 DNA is TGCAGTGCGAGACAGGGGGCGCGTGGCACTGAAGCTTTCTTT. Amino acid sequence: CSARQGARGTEAFF.

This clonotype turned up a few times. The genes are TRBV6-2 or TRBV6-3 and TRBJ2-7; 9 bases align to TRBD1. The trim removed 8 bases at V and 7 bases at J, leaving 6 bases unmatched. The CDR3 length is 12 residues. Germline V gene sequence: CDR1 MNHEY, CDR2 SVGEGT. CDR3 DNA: TGTGCCAGCCGGGACAGGGCATGGGAGCAGTACTTC. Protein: CASRDRAWEQYF.

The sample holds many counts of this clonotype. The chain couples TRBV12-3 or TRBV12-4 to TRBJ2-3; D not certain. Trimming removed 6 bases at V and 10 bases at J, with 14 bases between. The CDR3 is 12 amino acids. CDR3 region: CASSPAPTPQYF. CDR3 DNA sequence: TGTGCCAGCAGCCCCGCGCCGACGCCGCAGTATTTT.

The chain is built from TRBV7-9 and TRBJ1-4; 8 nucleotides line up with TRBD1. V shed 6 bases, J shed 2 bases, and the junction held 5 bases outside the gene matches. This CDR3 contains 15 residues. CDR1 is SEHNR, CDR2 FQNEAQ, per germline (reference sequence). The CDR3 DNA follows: TGTGCCAGCAGTTTCCAGGGGGCGACTAATGAAAAACTGTTTTTT. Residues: CASSFQGATNEKLFF.